The clone carrying this T cell receptor (beta chain) appeared a single time. Its target is unknown. The data are from a study of cytomegalovirus exposure and HLA in healthy donors. V was pared by 4 bases and J by 8 bases, with 12 bases of the junction left unmatched. CDR1 is SGHRS, CDR2 YFSETQ, per germline. The CDR3 has 15 amino acids. Findings of the study overall: The later analysis indicated that the majority of CMV-associated TCR beta chains appeared HLA-restricted. Prediction of most subjects' HLA-A and HLA-B alleles by TCR beta sequences was reportedly accurate.

A multiplex PCR was run with 60 Vbeta primers and 13 Jbeta primers. Sequenced by immunoSEQ multiplex PCR; TCRdb stores in-frame clones only, minus some. Seen here are some 160,000 clones, around 75% observed once, and the top ten hold approximately 1.6%. Sequenced material: PBMCs. This chain connects TRBV5-1 to TRBJ2-7, with 10 bases aligning to TRBD1. The clonotype was recovered from a woman in her forties in good health and CMV-seronegative. The CDR3 DNA follows: TGCGCCAGCAGCCAATCCAATCCGGGACAGGGGAAGCAGTACTTC. As protein: CASSQSNPGQGKQYF. The full variable domain, rest sourced from reference TRBV5-1 and TRBJ2-7, is KAGVTQTPRYLIKTRGQQVTLSCSPISGHRSVSWYQQTPGQGLQFLFEYFSETQRNKGNFPGRFSGRQFSNSRSEMNVSTLELGDSALYLCASSQSNPGQGKQYFGPGTRLTVT.